This record looks at one T cell receptor (beta chain) sequence and its context. Its antigen is not identified. The memory T cells were sequenced right after ex vivo isolation, without culture. The data were obtained in a study of CD4 T cell repertoires in COVID-19. On the study more broadly: CFSE-low cells expanded nine to ten days with IL-2, then restimulated with other coronavirus spikes.

V was pared by 4 bases and J by 0 bases, with 12 bases between. Germline values: CDR1 SGHRS, CDR2 YFSETQ. The CDR3 spans 15 residues. Overall study findings and caveats: Some SARS-CoV-2 clonotypes, between about 6 and 25%, recurred in SARS-CoV and/or HKU1 cultures. Suggested intraclonal diversification: top SARS-CoV-2-reactive clonotypes appeared in two or three memory subsets.

Sequencing used immunoSEQ multiplex PCR; TCRdb keeps in-frame clones, though not all of them. The sample lists about 24,000 clones, 93% occurring once. The V call is TRBV5-1, the J call TRBJ2-3, with D possibly matching TRBD2 (5 bases). Here the sequenced sample was circulating follicular helper CD4+ T cells (cTfh) from blood, taken before the COVID-19 pandemic. This sequence was found in a human donor who had COVID-19. The CDR3 DNA is TGCGCCAGCAGCCAACGGACTCCTAGCACAGATACGCAGTATTTT. Amino acid sequence: CASSQRTPSTDTQYF.